What follows is one T cell receptor (beta chain) and its context. Other DNA sequences in the sample encode the same CDR3. In the original processing: Amplification from reference gene primers served as the basis for estimated nucleated cell counts. Produced via immunoSEQ multiplex PCR; TCRdb's table is partial and in-frame only. V and J calls and clone size come straight from that table; D and trimming were deduced from the DNA. The sample has approximately 170,000 clones; around 85% are singletons. The data stem from a study of blood T cell repertoires in COVID-19. Study-wide background: There were acute and convalescent COVID-19 samples, and they came from the United States, Italy and Spain. In each case, the material was cDNA or gDNA derived from T cells, B-cell-depleted T cells, or PBMCs.

V was pared by 0 bases and J by 5 bases, with 10 bases between. The CDR3 has 14 amino acids. Germline CDR1 is SGDLS and CDR2 is YYNGEE. The receptor's source is a man aged 45 to 65 with active or convalescent COVID-19. Sequenced material: peripheral blood. The chain has TRBV9 and TRBJ2-3; a possible D gene is TRBD1 (6 bases). CDR3 residues: CASSVGQGKDTQYF. The CDR3 DNA sequence: TGTGCCAGCAGCGTAGGCCAGGGGAAAGATACGCAGTATTTT.